This T cell receptor beta chain was identified during a study of regulatory T cells in long-lasting Graves disease. Construction of TCR beta libraries relied on iRepertoire HTBI primers and on Arm-PCR targeting CDR3 regions. TCRdb fed the multiplex PCR reads into MiXCR, producing one record per CDR3 protein. This table holds 200,000 to 250,000 distinct CDR3 sequences, 20% found once. Regarding time point: newly diagnosed GD, antithyroid drugs for less than 3 months. RNA extracted from PBMCs served as the sequencing template. V lost 1 base and J lost 5, with 16 bases in between. The V gene's germline CDR1 is SGHTA and CDR2 FQGNSA. The CDR3 covers 16 residues. This clonotype was seen repeatedly, ten times or more.

This clonotype originated in a female donor with Graves disease. The material was peripheral blood mononuclear cells (PBMCs), obtained at new diagnosis, from a patient treated with antithyroid drugs. This chain uses TRBV7-2 with TRBJ2-3; D may be TRBD1 or TRBD2 (6 bases each). CDR3 nucleotide sequence: TGTGCCAGCAGCTTAGGAGGGGGAGGCCGAGGAGATACGCAGTATTTT. This translates into CASSLGGGGRGDTQYF.